This is a list of T cell receptor beta chains from one sample in a study of shared clonotypes between healthy human individuals. Data came from immunoSEQ multiplex PCR; TCRdb stores just in-frame clones and leaves some out. The sample lists some 1,600,000 clones; around 98% were seen once. Sequenced sample: naive CD4+ T cells sorted from blood. Receptor source: a man younger than 40 in good health. The CDR3 runs from the conserved cysteine through the conserved F or W. A D gene is named only where the DNA matches it firmly.

cdr3_aa: CASKRGEPADTQYF
v_call: TRBV27
j_call: TRBJ2-3
d_call: TRBD2

cdr3_aa: CASAPWQGATEAFF
v_call: TRBV7-9
j_call: TRBJ1-1
d_call: .

cdr3_aa: CASSLATSGRRIGELFF
v_call: TRBV7-9
j_call: TRBJ2-2
d_call: TRBD2

cdr3_aa: CASSSGLAGGETQYF
v_call: TRBV5-5
j_call: TRBJ2-5
d_call: TRBD2

cdr3_aa: CASSLGGISSYNEQFF
v_call: TRBV5-5
j_call: TRBJ2-1
d_call: .

cdr3_aa: CASSLGQGGINEKLFF
v_call: TRBV5-1
j_call: TRBJ1-4
d_call: TRBD1

cdr3_aa: CASSDRDRGEQYF
v_call: TRBV5-1
j_call: TRBJ2-7
d_call: TRBD1

cdr3_aa: CASSLDRGVGGEKLFF
v_call: TRBV5-6
j_call: TRBJ1-4
d_call: TRBD1

cdr3_aa: CASSGTHYEQYF
v_call: TRBV28
j_call: TRBJ2-7
d_call: .

cdr3_aa: CASSKARTGFFDEQYF
v_call: TRBV21-1
j_call: TRBJ2-7
d_call: .

cdr3_aa: CASSYSMYGSYEQYF
v_call: TRBV6-5
j_call: TRBJ2-7
d_call: .

cdr3_aa: CAISEKYEQYF
v_call: TRBV10-3
j_call: TRBJ2-7
d_call: .

cdr3_aa: CASSVEGSTYEQYF
v_call: TRBV9
j_call: TRBJ2-7
d_call: .

cdr3_aa: CASSNDRVREQFF
v_call: TRBV7-6
j_call: TRBJ2-1
d_call: TRBD1

cdr3_aa: CASSDGPRGGSTEAFF
v_call: TRBV25-1
j_call: TRBJ1-1
d_call: .

cdr3_aa: CASSSTSGRETQYF
v_call: TRBV5-1
j_call: TRBJ2-5
d_call: TRBD2

cdr3_aa: CASSLYRITGELFF
v_call: TRBV27
j_call: TRBJ2-2
d_call: .

cdr3_aa: CASRSQGARTGELFF
v_call: TRBV6-5
j_call: TRBJ2-2
d_call: TRBD1

cdr3_aa: CASSLAATGVYEQYF
v_call: TRBV5-1
j_call: TRBJ2-7
d_call: TRBD1

cdr3_aa: CASSTLGGNTIYF
v_call: TRBV7-9
j_call: TRBJ1-3
d_call: .

cdr3_aa: CASSMGQGRVAKPQHF
v_call: TRBV19
j_call: TRBJ1-5
d_call: TRBD1

cdr3_aa: CASSSVGQGPVQYF
v_call: TRBV5-6
j_call: TRBJ2-5
d_call: TRBD1

cdr3_aa: CASSDPEGRGGTGELFF
v_call: TRBV25-1
j_call: TRBJ2-2
d_call: .

cdr3_aa: CASSVASGESGYTF
v_call: TRBV9
j_call: TRBJ1-2
d_call: .

cdr3_aa: CASKGGWETQYF
v_call: TRBV5-5
j_call: TRBJ2-5
d_call: .

cdr3_aa: CASSPENPFRHLNQYF
v_call: TRBV4-1
j_call: TRBJ2-3
d_call: .

cdr3_aa: CASSQDPFEQYF
v_call: TRBV18
j_call: TRBJ2-7
d_call: .

cdr3_aa: CASSLQGANEKLFF
v_call: TRBV5-1
j_call: TRBJ1-4
d_call: TRBD1

cdr3_aa: CASSSAGGQETQYF
v_call: TRBV5-1
j_call: TRBJ2-5
d_call: TRBD1

cdr3_aa: CASSRDIAQYF
v_call: TRBV6-1
j_call: TRBJ2-7
d_call: .

cdr3_aa: CASSVGTFNEQFF
v_call: TRBV9
j_call: TRBJ2-1
d_call: .

cdr3_aa: CASSLDRAGANVLTF
v_call: TRBV5-1
j_call: TRBJ2-6
d_call: .

cdr3_aa: CASRSGVAWVEQFF
v_call: TRBV27
j_call: TRBJ2-1
d_call: .

cdr3_aa: CASSSPGQVNTGELFF
v_call: TRBV19
j_call: TRBJ2-2
d_call: TRBD1

cdr3_aa: CASSLGRGYGYTF
v_call: TRBV19
j_call: TRBJ1-2
d_call: .

cdr3_aa: CASSLHRGGRYNEQFF
v_call: TRBV7-9
j_call: TRBJ2-1
d_call: .

cdr3_aa: CASSVVDGTTLRGDNEQFF
v_call: TRBV9
j_call: TRBJ2-1
d_call: .

cdr3_aa: CASSDVTGVYGYTF
v_call: TRBV6-1
j_call: TRBJ1-2
d_call: TRBD1

cdr3_aa: CASSLVRLAGGRADTQYF
v_call: TRBV7-2
j_call: TRBJ2-3
d_call: TRBD2

cdr3_aa: CASSMGLAGSDEQFF
v_call: TRBV19
j_call: TRBJ2-1
d_call: TRBD2

cdr3_aa: CASSPRRETYEQYF
v_call: TRBV11-2
j_call: TRBJ2-7
d_call: .

cdr3_aa: CASSPRSGANVLTF
v_call: TRBV7-3
j_call: TRBJ2-6
d_call: .

cdr3_aa: CASSREQPTYEQYF
v_call: TRBV5-4
j_call: TRBJ2-7
d_call: .

cdr3_aa: CASADNGEQTQYF
v_call: TRBV5-1
j_call: TRBJ2-5
d_call: .

cdr3_aa: CSVLLTGPTDTQYF
v_call: TRBV29-1
j_call: TRBJ2-3
d_call: TRBD1

cdr3_aa: CSVGPPSGRAVGVSDTQYF
v_call: TRBV29-1
j_call: TRBJ2-3
d_call: TRBD2

cdr3_aa: CASSKTGQKNQPQHF
v_call: TRBV7-9
j_call: TRBJ1-5
d_call: TRBD1

cdr3_aa: CASSLSRDNEQFF
v_call: TRBV7-2
j_call: TRBJ2-1
d_call: .

cdr3_aa: CASSFRVNTEAFF
v_call: TRBV5-6
j_call: TRBJ1-1
d_call: .

cdr3_aa: CASSFRALAYEQYF
v_call: TRBV5-1
j_call: TRBJ2-7
d_call: .

cdr3_aa: CASSLGLSQETQYF
v_call: TRBV7-2
j_call: TRBJ2-5
d_call: .

cdr3_aa: CASSPGTGQETQYF
v_call: TRBV18
j_call: TRBJ2-5
d_call: TRBD1

cdr3_aa: CSVGVQSNQPQHF
v_call: TRBV29-1
j_call: TRBJ1-5
d_call: .

cdr3_aa: CASSIARGLAGTGELFF
v_call: TRBV19
j_call: TRBJ2-2
d_call: TRBD2

cdr3_aa: CASSHTGGNQPQHF
v_call: TRBV5-1
j_call: TRBJ1-5
d_call: TRBD1

cdr3_aa: CAISETSGTGYNEQFF
v_call: TRBV10-3
j_call: TRBJ2-1
d_call: TRBD2